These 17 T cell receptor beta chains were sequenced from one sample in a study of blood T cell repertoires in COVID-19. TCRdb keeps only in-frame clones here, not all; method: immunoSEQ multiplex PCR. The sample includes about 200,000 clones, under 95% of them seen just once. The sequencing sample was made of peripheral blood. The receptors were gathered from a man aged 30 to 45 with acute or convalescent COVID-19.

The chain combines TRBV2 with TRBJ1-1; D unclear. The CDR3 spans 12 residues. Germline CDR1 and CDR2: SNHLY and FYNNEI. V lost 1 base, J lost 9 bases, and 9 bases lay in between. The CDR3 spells CASSEGRDQAFF. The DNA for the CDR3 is TGTGCCAGCAGTGAAGGGAGAGATCAAGCTTTCTTT.

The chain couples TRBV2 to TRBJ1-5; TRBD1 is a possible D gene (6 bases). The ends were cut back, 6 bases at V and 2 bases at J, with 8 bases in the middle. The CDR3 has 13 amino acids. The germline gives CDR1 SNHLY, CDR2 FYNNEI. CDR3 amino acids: CASRNRGNQPQHF. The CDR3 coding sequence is TGTGCCAGCAGAAACAGGGGCAATCAGCCCCAGCATTTT.

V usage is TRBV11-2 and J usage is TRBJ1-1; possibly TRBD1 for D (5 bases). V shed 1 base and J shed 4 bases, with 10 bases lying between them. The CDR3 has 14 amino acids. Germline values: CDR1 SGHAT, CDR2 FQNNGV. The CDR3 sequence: CASSLAQGTTEAFF. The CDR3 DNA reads TGTGCCAGCAGCTTAGCCCAGGGCACCACTGAAGCTTTCTTT.

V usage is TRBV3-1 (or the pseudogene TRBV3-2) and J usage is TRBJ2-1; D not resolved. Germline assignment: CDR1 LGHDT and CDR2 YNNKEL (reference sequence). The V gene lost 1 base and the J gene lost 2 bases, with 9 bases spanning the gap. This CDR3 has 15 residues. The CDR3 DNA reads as TGTGCCAGCAGCCAAGTACGGGTACCCTACAATGAGCAGTTCTTC. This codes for CASSQVRVPYNEQFF.

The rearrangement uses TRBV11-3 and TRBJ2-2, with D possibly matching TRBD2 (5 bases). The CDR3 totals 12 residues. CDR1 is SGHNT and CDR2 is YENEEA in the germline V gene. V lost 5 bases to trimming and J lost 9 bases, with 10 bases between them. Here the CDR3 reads CASSPDCRELFF. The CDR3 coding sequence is TGTGCCAGCAGCCCGGACTGTAGGGAGCTGTTTTTT.

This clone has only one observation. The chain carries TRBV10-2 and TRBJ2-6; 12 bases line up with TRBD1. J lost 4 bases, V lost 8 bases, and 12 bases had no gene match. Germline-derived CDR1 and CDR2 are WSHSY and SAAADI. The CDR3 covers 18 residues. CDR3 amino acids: CASLSSPGQGAGANVLTF. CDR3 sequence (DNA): TGCGCCAGCCTTAGTTCCCCGGGACAGGGGGCCGGGGCCAACGTCCTGACTTTC.

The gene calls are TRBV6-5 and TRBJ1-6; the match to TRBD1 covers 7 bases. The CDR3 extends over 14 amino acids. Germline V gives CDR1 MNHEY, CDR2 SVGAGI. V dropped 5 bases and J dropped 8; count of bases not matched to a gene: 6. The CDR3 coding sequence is TGTGCCAGCAGTCGAGCCACAGGGGATTCACCCCTCCACTTT. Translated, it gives CASSRATGDSPLHF.

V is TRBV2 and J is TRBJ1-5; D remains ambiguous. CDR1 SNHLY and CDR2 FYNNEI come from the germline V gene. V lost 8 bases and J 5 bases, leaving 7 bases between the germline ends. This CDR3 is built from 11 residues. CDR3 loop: CASGRDQPQHF. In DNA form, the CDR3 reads TGTGCCAGCGGCCGGGATCAGCCCCAGCATTTT.

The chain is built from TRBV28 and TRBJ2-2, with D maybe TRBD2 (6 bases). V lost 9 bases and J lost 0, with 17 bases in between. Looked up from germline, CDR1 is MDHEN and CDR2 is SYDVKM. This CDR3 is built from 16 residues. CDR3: CASNIGGFANTGELFF. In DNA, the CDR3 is TGTGCCAGTAACATCGGGGGATTCGCGAACACCGGGGAGCTGTTTTTT.

The CDR3 nucleotides read TGTGCCAGCAGCTCCCGGACAAGCTCCTACAATGAGCAGTTCTTC. This sequence encodes CASSSRTSSYNEQFF. The chain links TRBV5-8 to TRBJ2-1, with D possibly matching TRBD1 (5 bases). The CDR3 loop spans 15 amino acids. Trimming removed 3 bases at V and 0 bases at J, with 10 bases between. The V gene's germline CDR1 is SGHTS and CDR2 YDEGEE.

The CDR3 DNA reads TGTGCCAGCAGCCCTCTGAAAGGACAGGGAGGCGACGAGCAGTACTTC. Its translation: CASSPLKGQGGDEQYF. The V gene is TRBV14, the J gene TRBJ2-7, with TRBD1 matching 8 bases. The V segment lost 4 bases and the J segment 5 bases; nucleotides outside the gene matches: 13. The CDR3 is 16 residues long. In germline, CDR1 is SGHDN, CDR2 FVKESK.

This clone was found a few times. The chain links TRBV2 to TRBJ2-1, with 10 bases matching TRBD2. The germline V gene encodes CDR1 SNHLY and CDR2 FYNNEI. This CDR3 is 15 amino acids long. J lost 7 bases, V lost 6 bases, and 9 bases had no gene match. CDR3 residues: CASRVGLAEGNEQFF. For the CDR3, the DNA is TGTGCCAGCAGGGTCGGACTAGCGGAGGGGAATGAGCAGTTCTTC.

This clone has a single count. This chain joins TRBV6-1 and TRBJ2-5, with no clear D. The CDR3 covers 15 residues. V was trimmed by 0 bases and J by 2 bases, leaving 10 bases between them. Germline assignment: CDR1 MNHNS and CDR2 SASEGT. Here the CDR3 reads CASSEAPTVQETQYF. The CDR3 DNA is TGTGCCAGCAGTGAAGCTCCGACTGTTCAAGAGACCCAGTACTTC.

This chain's CDR3 is CASSLFSAGFSEQYF. The CDR3 DNA sequence: TGTGCCAGCAGTTTATTCTCGGCAGGGTTCTCCGAGCAGTACTTC. The V gene is TRBV27, the J gene TRBJ2-7; weak D call: TRBD1 (5 bases). Trimming took 1 base from V and 6 from J, leaving 16 bases between them. The CDR3 extends over 15 amino acids. Germline lookup yields CDR1 MNHEY and CDR2 SMNVEV (reference sequence).

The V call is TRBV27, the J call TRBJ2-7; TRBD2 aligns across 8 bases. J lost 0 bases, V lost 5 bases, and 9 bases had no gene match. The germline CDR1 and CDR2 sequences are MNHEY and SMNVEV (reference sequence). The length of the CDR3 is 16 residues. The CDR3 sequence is CASSPYTSGRSYEQYF. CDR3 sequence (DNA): TGTGCCAGCAGTCCGTATACTAGCGGCCGCTCCTACGAGCAGTACTTC.

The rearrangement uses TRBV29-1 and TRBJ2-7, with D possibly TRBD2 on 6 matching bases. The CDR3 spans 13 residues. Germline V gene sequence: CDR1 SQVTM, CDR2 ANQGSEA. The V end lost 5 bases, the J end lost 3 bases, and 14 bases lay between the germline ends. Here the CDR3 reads CSVISGRHYEQYF. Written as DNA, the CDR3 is TGCAGCGTTATAAGCGGGCGGCACTACGAGCAGTACTTC.

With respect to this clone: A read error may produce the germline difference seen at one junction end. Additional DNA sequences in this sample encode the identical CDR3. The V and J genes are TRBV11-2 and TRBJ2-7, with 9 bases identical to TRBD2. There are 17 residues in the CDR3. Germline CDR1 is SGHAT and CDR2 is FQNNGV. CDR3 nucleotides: TGTGCCAGCAGCTTAGTAGGGCCGACTAGCGGCTCCTACGAGCAATACTTC. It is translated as CASSLVGPTSGSYEQYF. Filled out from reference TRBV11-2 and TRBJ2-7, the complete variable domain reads EAGVAQSPRYKIIEKRQSVAFWCNPISGHATLYWYQQILGQGPKLLIQFQNNGVVDDSQLPKDRFSAERLKGVDSTLKIQPAKLEDSAVYLCASSLVGPTSGSYEQYFGPGTRLTVT.